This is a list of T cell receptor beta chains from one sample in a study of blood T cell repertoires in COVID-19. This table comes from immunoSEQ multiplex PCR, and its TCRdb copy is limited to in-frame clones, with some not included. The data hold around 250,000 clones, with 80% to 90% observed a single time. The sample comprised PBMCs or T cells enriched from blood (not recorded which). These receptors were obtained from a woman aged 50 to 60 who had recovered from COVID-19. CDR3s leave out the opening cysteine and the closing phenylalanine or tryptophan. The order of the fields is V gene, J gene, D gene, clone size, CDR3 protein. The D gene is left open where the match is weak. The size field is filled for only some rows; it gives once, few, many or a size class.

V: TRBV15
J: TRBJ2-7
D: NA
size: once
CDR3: ATSIERWYEQY

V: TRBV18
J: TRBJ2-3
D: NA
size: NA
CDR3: ASSPGGTDTQY

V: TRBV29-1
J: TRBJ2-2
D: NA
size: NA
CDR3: SVGLLGETGELF

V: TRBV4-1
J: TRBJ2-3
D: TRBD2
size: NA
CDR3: ASSQNGLAGGSTDTQY

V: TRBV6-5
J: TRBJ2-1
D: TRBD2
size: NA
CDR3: ASRIAGGPSDEQF

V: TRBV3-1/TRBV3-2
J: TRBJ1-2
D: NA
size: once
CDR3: ASSQLSYSGNYGYT

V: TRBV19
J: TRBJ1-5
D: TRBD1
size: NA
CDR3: ASSAGTGYNQPQH

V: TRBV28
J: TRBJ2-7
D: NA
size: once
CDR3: ASSSPIKWGEVSSYEQY

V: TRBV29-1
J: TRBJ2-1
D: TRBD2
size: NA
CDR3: SALTSGRSHEQF

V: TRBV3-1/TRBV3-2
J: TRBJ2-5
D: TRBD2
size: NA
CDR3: ASSWTSGTPPY

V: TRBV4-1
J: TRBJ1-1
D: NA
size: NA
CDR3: ASSQGGGYLNTEAF

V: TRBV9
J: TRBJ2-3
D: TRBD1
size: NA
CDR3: ASSARGQDTQY

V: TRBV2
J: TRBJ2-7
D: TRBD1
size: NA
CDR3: ASSPQGAGQY

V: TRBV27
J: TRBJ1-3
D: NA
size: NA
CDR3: ASTLRGGGGNTIY

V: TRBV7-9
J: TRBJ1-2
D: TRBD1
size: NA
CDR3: ASSLDDRVGHT

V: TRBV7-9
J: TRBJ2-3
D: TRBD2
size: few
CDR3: ASSREVEDTQY

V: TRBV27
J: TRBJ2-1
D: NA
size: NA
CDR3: ASSPLTGVDYNEQF

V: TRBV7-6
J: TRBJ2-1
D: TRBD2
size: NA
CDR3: ASSPRLAGGLDEQF

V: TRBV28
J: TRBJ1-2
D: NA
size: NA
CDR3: ASRITESYGYT

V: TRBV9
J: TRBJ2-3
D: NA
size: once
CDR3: ASSLTPLADTQY

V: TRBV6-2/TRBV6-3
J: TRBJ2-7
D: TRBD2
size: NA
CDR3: ASSMREGLSYEQY

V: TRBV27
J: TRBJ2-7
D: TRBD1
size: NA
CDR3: ASSDRGHEQY

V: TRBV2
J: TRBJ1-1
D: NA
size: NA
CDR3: ASSEYTNTEAF

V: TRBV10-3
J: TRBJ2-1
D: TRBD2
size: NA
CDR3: AIVSGRGSNEQF

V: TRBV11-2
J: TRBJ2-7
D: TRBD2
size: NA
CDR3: ASSAGLAGV

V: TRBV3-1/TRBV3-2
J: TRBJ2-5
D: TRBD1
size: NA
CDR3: ASSQPGQGKETQY

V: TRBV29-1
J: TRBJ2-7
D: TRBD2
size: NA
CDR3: SVAPRLAGDYEQY

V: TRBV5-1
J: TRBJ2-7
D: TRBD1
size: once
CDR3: ASSPPDRATYEQY

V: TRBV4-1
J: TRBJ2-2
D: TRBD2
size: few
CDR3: ASSHGLAEPFDNTGELF

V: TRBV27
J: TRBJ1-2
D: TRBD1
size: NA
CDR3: ASSLGTAYGYT

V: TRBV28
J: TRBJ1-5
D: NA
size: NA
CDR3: ASSLRPNQPQH

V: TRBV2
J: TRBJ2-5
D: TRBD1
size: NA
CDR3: ASSVDRTQETQY

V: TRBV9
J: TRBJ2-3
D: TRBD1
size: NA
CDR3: ASSPGGGGQGTDTQY

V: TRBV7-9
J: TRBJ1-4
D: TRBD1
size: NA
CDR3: ASSSNRGEKLF

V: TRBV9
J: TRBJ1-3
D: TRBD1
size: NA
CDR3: ASSVDLVVGQGRFGNTIY

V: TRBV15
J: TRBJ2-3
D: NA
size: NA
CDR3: ATSGDWGTDTQY

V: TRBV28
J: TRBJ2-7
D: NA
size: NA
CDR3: ASSLFSKTGSYEQY

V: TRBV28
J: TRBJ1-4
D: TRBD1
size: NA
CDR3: ASSPDRGTMEKLF

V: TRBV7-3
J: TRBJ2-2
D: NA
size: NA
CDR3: ASSSERAGELF

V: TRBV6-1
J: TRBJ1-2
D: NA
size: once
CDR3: ASSEPREVDRKDYGYT

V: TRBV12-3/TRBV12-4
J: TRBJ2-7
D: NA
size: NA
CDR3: ASSPGPTGEQY

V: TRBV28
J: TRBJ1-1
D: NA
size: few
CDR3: ASTPPGVNTEAF

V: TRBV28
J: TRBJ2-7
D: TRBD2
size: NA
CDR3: ASSLAWDLGERGLAGALSYEQY

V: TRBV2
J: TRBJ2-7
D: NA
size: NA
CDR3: ASSVGGRLYEQY

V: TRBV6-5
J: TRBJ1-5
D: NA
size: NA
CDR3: ASSQGSDALPQH

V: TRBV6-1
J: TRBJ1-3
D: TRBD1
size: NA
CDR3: ASSEQGARNTIY

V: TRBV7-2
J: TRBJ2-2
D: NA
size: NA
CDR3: ASRLTGSRTGELF

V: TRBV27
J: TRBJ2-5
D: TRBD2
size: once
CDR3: ASSFRTSGKETQY

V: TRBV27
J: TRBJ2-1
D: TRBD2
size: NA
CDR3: ASGFREGPYNEQF

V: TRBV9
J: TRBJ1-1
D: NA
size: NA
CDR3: ASSVMDSEAF

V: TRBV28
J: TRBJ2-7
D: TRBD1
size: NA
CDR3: ASSWPGQGPYEQY

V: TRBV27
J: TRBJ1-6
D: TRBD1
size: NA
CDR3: ASSPRRGQGDSPLH

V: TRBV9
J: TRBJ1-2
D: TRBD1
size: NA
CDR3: ASTLTGDSTNYGYT

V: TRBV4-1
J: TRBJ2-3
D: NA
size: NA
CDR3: ASSQPGLVTDTQY

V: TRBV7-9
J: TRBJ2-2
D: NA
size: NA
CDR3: ASSPSRDTGELF

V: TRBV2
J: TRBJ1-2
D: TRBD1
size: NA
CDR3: ASSEALGTGGGYT

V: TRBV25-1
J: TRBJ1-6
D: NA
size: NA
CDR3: ASSTLDSVNSPLH